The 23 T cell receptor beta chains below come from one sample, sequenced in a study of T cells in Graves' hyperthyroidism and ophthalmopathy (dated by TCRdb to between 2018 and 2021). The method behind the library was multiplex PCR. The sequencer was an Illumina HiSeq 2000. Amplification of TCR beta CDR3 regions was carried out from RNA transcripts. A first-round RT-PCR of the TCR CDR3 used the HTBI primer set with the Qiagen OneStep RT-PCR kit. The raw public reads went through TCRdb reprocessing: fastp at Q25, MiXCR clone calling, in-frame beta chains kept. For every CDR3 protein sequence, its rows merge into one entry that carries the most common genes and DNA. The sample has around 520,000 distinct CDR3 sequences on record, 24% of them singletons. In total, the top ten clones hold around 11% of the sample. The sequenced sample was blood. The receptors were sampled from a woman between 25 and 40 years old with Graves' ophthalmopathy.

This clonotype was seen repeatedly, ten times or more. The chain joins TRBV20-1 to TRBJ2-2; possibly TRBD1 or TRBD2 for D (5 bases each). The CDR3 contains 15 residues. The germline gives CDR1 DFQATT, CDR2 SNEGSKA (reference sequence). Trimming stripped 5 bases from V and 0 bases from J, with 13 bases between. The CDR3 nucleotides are TGCAGTGCTCGGGACGGGGTGGCGAACACCGGGGAGCTGTTTTTT. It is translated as CSARDGVANTGELFF.

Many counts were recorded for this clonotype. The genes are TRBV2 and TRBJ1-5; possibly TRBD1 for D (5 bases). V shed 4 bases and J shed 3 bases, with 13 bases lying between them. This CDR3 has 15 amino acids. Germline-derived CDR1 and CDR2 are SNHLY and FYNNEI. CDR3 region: CASSGPGGNNQPQHF. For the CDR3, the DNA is TGTGCCAGCAGTGGCCCGGGGGGAAACAATCAGCCCCAGCATTTT.

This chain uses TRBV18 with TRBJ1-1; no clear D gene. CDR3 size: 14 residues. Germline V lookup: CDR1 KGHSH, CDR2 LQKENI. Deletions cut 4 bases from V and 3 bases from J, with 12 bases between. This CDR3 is CASSQEVTDTEAFF. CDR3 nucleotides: TGTGCCAGCTCACAGGAAGTCACGGACACTGAAGCTTTCTTT. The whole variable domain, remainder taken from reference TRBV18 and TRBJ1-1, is NAGVMQNPRHLVRRRGQEARLRCSPMKGHSHVYWYRQLPEEGLKFMVYLQKENIIDESGMPKERFSAEFPKEGPSILRIQQVVRGDSAAYFCASSQEVTDTEAFFGQGTRLTVV.

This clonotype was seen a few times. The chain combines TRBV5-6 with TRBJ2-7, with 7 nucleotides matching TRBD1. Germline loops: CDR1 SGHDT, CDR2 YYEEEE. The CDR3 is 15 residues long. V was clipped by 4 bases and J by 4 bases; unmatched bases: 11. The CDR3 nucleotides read TGTGCCAGCAGCCATTACGACAGGGAACTTTACGAGCAGTACTTC. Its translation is CASSHYDRELYEQYF.

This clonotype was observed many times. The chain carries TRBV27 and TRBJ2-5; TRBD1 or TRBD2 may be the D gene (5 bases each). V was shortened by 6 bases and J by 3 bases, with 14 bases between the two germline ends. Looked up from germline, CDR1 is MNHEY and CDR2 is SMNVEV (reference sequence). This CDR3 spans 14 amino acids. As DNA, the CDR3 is TGTGCCAGCAGCCCTCTCGGGACGAAAGAGACCCAGTACTTC. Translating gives CASSPLGTKETQYF.

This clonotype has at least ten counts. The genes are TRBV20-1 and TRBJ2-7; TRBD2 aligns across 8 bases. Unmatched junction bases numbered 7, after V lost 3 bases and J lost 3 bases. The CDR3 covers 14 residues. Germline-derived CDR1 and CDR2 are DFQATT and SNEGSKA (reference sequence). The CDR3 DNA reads TGCAGTGCTAGGGGTATAGCGGGGCGCTACGAGCAGTACTTC. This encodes CSARGIAGRYEQYF.

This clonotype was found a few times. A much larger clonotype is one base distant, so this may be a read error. The CDR3 DNA sequence: TGCAGTGCCGGGGACAGGGATGTTTTGACCAAGTACTTC. Protein sequence: CSAGDRDVLTKYF. The chain combines TRBV20-1 with TRBJ2-5, with 9 bases fitting TRBD1. The CDR3 length is 13 residues. Germline CDR1 and CDR2: DFQATT and SNEGSKA (reference sequence).

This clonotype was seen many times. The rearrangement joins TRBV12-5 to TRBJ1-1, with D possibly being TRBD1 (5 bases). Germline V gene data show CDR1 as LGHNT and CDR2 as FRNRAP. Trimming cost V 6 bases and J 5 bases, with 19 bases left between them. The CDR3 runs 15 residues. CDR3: CASGYYGAVGTEAFF. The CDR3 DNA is TGTGCTAGTGGATACTACGGGGCGGTAGGGACTGAAGCTTTCTTT.

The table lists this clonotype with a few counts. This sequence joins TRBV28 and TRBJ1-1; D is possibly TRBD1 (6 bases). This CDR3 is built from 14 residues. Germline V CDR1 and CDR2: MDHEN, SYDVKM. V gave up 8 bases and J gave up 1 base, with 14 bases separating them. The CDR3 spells CASDNRAKNTEAFF. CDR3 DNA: TGTGCCAGCGATAACAGGGCCAAGAACACTGAAGCTTTCTTT. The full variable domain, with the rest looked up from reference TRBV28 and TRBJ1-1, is DVKVTQSSRYLVKRTGEKVFLECVQDMDHENMFWYRQDPGLGLRLIYFSYDVKMKEKGDIPEGYSVSREKKERFSLILESASTNQTSMYLCASDNRAKNTEAFFGQGTRLTVV.

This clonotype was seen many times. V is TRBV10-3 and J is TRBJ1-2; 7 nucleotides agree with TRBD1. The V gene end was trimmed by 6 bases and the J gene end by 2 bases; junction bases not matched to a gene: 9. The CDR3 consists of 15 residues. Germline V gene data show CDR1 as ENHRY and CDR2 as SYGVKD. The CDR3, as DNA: TGTGCCATCAGGATTGCCCCCAGGGGGAACTATGGCTACACCTTC. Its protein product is CAIRIAPRGNYGYTF.

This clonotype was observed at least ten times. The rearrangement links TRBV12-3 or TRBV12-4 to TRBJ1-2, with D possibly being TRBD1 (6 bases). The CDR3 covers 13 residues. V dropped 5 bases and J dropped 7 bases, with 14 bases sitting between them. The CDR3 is CASSPWTATGYTF. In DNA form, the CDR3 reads TGTGCCAGCAGTCCCTGGACAGCTACTGGCTACACCTTC.

The CDR3 reads CASSSAPRTIYEQYF. The CDR3 DNA follows: TGTGCCAGCAGCTCCGCCCCTAGGACTATCTACGAGCAGTACTTC. The rearrangement joins TRBV13 to TRBJ2-7, with D possibly TRBD2 on 6 matching bases. CDR1 is PRHDT, CDR2 FYEKMQ, per germline (reference sequence). V lost 4 bases, J lost 3 bases, and 16 bases lay in between. This CDR3 has 15 residues.

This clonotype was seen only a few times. The CDR3 reads CASSRGPGQGSHEQYF. CDR3 nucleotides: TGTGCCAGCAGCAGAGGGCCCGGTCAGGGGTCCCACGAGCAGTACTTC. The rearrangement uses TRBV11-2 and TRBJ2-7; weak D call: TRBD1 (6 bases). The V end was cut by 5 bases, the J end by 5 bases, with 22 bases between. From germline, CDR1 is SGHAT and CDR2 FQNNGV. The CDR3 is made up of 16 amino acids.

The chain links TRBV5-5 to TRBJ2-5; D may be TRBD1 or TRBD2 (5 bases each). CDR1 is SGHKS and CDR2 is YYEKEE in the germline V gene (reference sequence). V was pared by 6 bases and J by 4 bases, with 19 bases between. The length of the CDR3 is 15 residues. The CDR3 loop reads CASTLLMGVGETQYF. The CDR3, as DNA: TGTGCCAGCACCCTACTTATGGGGGTCGGAGAGACCCAGTACTTC. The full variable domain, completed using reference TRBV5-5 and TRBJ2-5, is DAGVTQSPTHLIKTRGQQVTLRCSPISGHKSVSWYQQVLGQGPQFIFQYYEKEERGRGNFPDRFSARQFPNYSSELNVNALLLGDSALYLCASTLLMGVGETQYFGPGTRLLVL.

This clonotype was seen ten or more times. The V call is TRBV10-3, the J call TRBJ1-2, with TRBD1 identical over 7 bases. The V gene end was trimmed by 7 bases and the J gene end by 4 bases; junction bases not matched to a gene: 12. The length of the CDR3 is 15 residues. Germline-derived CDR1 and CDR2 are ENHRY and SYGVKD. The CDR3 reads CAITEKTGNFYGYTF. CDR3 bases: TGTGCCATCACCGAGAAGACAGGGAATTTCTATGGCTACACCTTC.

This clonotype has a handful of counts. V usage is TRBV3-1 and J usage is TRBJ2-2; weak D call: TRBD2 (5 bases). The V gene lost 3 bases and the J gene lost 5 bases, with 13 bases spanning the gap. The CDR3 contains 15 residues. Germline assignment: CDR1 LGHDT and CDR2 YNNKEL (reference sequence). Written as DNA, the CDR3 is TGTGCCAGCAGCCATGTCCCCTCGGGGACCGGGGAGCTGTTTTTT. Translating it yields CASSHVPSGTGELFF.

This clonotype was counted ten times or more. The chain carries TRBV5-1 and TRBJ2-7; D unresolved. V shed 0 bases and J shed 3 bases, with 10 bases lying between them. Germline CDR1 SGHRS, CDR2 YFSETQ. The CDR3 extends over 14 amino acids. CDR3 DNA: TGCGCCAGCAGCTTGGAAGGGCTAGTCTACGAGCAGTACTTC. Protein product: CASSLEGLVYEQYF.

The CDR3 loop is CSARYRGNTEAFF. The CDR3 coding sequence is TGCAGTGCCAGGTACAGGGGGAACACTGAAGCTTTCTTT. This rearrangement joins TRBV20-1 to TRBJ1-1, with 7 bases identical to TRBD1. V shed 6 bases, J shed 1 base, and the junction held 5 bases outside the gene matches. The CDR3 is 13 amino acids. Germline V lookup: CDR1 DFQATT, CDR2 SNEGSKA (reference sequence).

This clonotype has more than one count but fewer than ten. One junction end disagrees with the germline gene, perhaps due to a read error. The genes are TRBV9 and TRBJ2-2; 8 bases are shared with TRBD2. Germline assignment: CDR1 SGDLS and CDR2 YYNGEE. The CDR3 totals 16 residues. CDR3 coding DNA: TGTGCCAGCAGCGCCAGACTAGCGAAGAACACCGGGGAGCTGCTTTTT. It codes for CASSARLAKNTGELLF.

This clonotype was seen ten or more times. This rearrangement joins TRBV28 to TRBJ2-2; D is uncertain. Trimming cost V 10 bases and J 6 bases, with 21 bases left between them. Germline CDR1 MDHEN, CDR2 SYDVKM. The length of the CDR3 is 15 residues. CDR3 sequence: CAIYQWGAASGELFF. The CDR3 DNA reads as TGTGCCATCTACCAGTGGGGTGCCGCGTCCGGGGAGCTGTTTTTT.

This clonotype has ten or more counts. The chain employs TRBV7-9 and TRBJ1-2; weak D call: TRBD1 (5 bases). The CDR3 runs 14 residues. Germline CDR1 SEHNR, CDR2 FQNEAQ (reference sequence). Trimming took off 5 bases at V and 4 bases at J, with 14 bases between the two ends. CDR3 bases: TGTGCCAGCAGCCAAGCCCTAGGGGCCTATGGCTACACCTTC. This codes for CASSQALGAYGYTF.

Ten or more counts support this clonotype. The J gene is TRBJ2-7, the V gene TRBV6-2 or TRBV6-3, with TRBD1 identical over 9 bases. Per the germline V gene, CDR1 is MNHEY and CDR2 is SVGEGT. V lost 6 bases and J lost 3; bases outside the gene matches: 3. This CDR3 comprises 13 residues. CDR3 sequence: CASRRTGDYEQYF. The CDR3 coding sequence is TGTGCCAGCAGGCGGACAGGGGACTACGAGCAGTACTTC.

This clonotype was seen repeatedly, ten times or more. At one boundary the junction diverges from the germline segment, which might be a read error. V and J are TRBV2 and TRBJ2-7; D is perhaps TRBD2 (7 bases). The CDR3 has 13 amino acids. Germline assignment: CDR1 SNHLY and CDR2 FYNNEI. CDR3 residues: CASSALSGGGENF. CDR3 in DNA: TGTGCCAGCAGTGCCCTTAGTGGGGGGGGCGAAAACTTC.